These 9 T cell receptor beta chains originate from one sample sequenced in a study of post-analysis software for immune sequencing data. Notes on the study in general: With TRBV5-6, TRBV5-1 and TRBV20-1 included, 5 or 6 TRBV segments were more frequent in patients than in controls.

The library was made from cDNA and included unique molecular identifiers. TCRdb called the PCR reads again in MiXCR, with one record for every CDR3 protein. Among about 620,000 distinct CDR3 sequences listed, 40% to 50% were seen once. Their recognized antigens are unknown. The specimen was blood. The receptors were gathered from a girl aged 10-17 years with multiple sclerosis.

This chain joins TRBV5-1 and TRBJ2-7; D may be TRBD2 (6 bases). CDR3 size: 17 residues. The ends were cut back, 0 bases at V and 2 bases at J, with 18 bases in the middle. CDR1 and CDR2 from the germline V gene are SGHRS and YFSETQ. The CDR3 coding sequence is TGCGCCAGCAGCTTGGGGGGTTCCGGGACTTCCCCCTACGAGCAGTACTTC. Its translation is CASSLGGSGTSPYEQYF.

The V and J genes are TRBV5-6 and TRBJ2-3, with a weak D call TRBD1 (6 bases). This CDR3 comprises 16 residues. Between the trimmed V and J ends, which lost 3 bases and 6 bases, there was a span of 20 bases. The germline CDR1 and CDR2 sequences are SGHDT and YYEEEE. In DNA, the CDR3 is TGTGCCAGCAGCTGGGGCGCAGGGGCCCACGGGGATACGCAGTATTTT. This translates into CASSWGAGAHGDTQYF.

The chain recombines TRBV6-1 with TRBJ1-5; D gene unclear. CDR1 and CDR2 from the germline V gene are MNHNS and SASEGT. The CDR3 spans 16 residues. Deletions cut 7 bases from V and 0 bases from J, with 16 bases between. DNA for the CDR3: TGTGCCAGCATGCGAGACGGAGCTTATAGCAATCAGCCCCAGCATTTT. Its protein product is CASMRDGAYSNQPQHF.

This clonotype was seen a few times. The chain joins TRBV7-8 to TRBJ2-7, with a tentative D call TRBD1 (6 bases). The CDR3 is made up of 15 amino acids. The V gene lost 5 bases and the J gene lost 6 bases, with 20 bases spanning the gap. CDR1 is SGHVS, CDR2 FQNEAQ, per germline. The CDR3 DNA reads as TGTGCCAGCAGCCCAAGTAGGGGGTTCCTCCTCGAGCAGTACTTC. Residues: CASSPSRGFLLEQYF.

This clonotype came up a few times. The chain carries TRBV20-1 and TRBJ2-3; 10 bases match TRBD2. Germline CDR1 reads DFQATT; CDR2 reads SNEGSKA (reference sequence). The trim removed 6 bases at V and 1 base at J, leaving 7 bases unmatched. The CDR3 consists of 15 residues. CDR3 amino acids: CSAQGLAGGTDTQYF. DNA of the CDR3: TGCAGTGCGCAAGGGCTAGCGGGGGGCACAGATACGCAGTATTTT.

The chain uses TRBV28 and TRBJ2-3; the match to TRBD2 covers 7 bases. This CDR3 comprises 17 residues. V was pared by 2 bases and J by 2 bases, with 10 bases of the junction left unmatched. The germline V gene has CDR1 MDHEN and CDR2 SYDVKM. The CDR3 reads CASSLSGLADYTDTQYF. The CDR3, as DNA: TGTGCCAGCAGTTTAAGTGGGCTAGCGGACTACACAGATACGCAGTATTTT.

Only a few counts were recorded for this clonotype. The genes are TRBV13 and TRBJ2-1; D tentatively fits TRBD1 or TRBD2 (7 bases each). Germline V gives CDR1 PRHDT, CDR2 FYEKMQ (reference sequence). Deletions cut 4 bases from V and 8 bases from J, with 21 bases between. The length of the CDR3 is 16 residues. In DNA, the CDR3 is TGTGCCAGCAGCTCCCCAGGAGCGGGACAGTTCGATGAGCAGTTCTTC. Translation gives CASSSPGAGQFDEQFF.

The chain uses TRBV27 and TRBJ2-3; D possibly corresponds to TRBD2 (6 bases). Per the germline V gene, CDR1 is MNHEY and CDR2 is SMNVEV (reference sequence). With 0 bases removed from V and 8 bases from J, the gap between germline ends came to 15 bases. The CDR3 loop spans 15 amino acids. CDR3 coding DNA: TGTGCCAGCAGTTTATCTGTGGGAGGAGGGGCTACGCAGTATTTT. Protein sequence: CASSLSVGGGATQYF.

This clonotype came up a few times. V gene TRBV3-1 combines with J gene TRBJ2-7, with 12 positions matching TRBD2. V lost 9 bases and J lost 7; bases outside the gene matches: 13. Germline V CDR1 and CDR2: LGHDT, YNNKEL (reference sequence). The length of the CDR3 is 15 residues. In DNA, the CDR3 is TGTGCCAGTAGTGGCCCGGGACTAGCGGGTAAAGAGCAGTACTTC. Amino acid sequence: CASSGPGLAGKEQYF.